The rows below give T cell receptor beta chains drawn from one sample of a study of control samples from healthy donors and cancer patients. Only in-frame clones appear in the TCRdb table, and some are missing; sequencing was by immunoSEQ multiplex PCR. This table has about 90,000 clones, 90% appearing once. Sequencing used blood. The origin of the receptors is a woman under 30 in good health. CDR3s include the opening cysteine and the closing phenylalanine or tryptophan. A D gene is named only where the DNA matches it firmly. Size tells how often a clone was seen (once, few, many) or the class of an expanded clone, and some rows leave it out.

abundance,v_gene,j_gene,d_gene,CDR3aa,CDR3nt
many,TRBV24-1,TRBJ1-5,TRBD1,CATSDPTGRVDQPQHF,TGTGCCACCAGTGATCCGACAGGGAGGGTGGATCAGCCCCAGCATTTT
-,TRBV25-1,TRBJ1-6,TRBD1,CASSTSAGGENSPLHF,TGTGCCAGCAGTACGTCTGCAGGGGGGGAGAATTCACCCCTCCACTTT
-,TRBV2,TRBJ2-7,-,CASSERGAEYF,TGTGCCAGCAGTGAACGTGGGGCCGAGTACTTC
-,TRBV3-1/TRBV3-2,TRBJ2-3,-,CASSQEGERVTDTQYF,TGTGCCAGCAGCCAAGAGGGGGAAAGGGTCACAGATACGCAGTATTTT
-,TRBV5-4,TRBJ2-1,TRBD1,CASSLKGQGYNEQFF,TGTGCCAGCAGCTTGAAGGGACAGGGCTACAATGAGCAGTTCTTC
-,TRBV11-2,TRBJ1-2,TRBD1,CASSLLAGQGIYGYTF,TGTGCCAGCAGCTTACTCGCGGGACAGGGGATATATGGCTACACCTTC
-,TRBV7-9,TRBJ2-5,TRBD1,CASSPGTGYETQYF,TGTGCCAGCAGCCCTGGGACAGGGTACGAGACCCAGTACTTC
-,TRBV18,TRBJ2-7,TRBD1,CASSRDRGGEQYF,TGTGCCAGCTCTCGGGACAGGGGAGGCGAGCAGTACTTC
-,TRBV3-1/TRBV3-2,TRBJ2-5,-,CASNSRKDGRTQYF,TGTGCCAGCAATTCACGTAAAGACGGCCGGACCCAGTACTTC
-,TRBV9,TRBJ2-7,TRBD1,CASSDDRVGYEQYF,TGTGCCAGCAGCGACGACAGGGTCGGATACGAGCAGTACTTC
-,TRBV18,TRBJ1-2,TRBD1,CASSLPPDRPNNYGYTF,TGTGCCAGCTCACTTCCACCGGACAGGCCTAATAACTATGGCTACACCTTC
-,TRBV7-9,TRBJ1-2,-,CASSPREENYGYTF,TGTGCCAGCAGCCCTAGGGAGGAGAACTATGGCTACACCTTC
-,TRBV15,TRBJ2-7,-,CATSRPLQEAGEGEQYF,TGTGCCACCAGCAGACCCCTCCAGGAGGCAGGGGAAGGCGAGCAGTACTTC
-,TRBV11-2,TRBJ2-1,-,CASSLGSLDEQFF,TGTGCCAGCAGCTTAGGGTCCCTGGATGAGCAGTTCTTC
-,TRBV3-1/TRBV3-2,TRBJ2-5,TRBD2,CASTPGLAREQETQYF,TGTGCCAGCACCCCGGGACTAGCTAGGGAACAAGAGACCCAGTACTTC
-,TRBV5-1,TRBJ1-1,-,CASSLGKEAFF,TGCGCCAGCAGCTTGGGAAAAGAAGCTTTCTTT
-,TRBV9,TRBJ2-5,TRBD1,CASSVGTGFQETQYF,TGTGCCAGCAGCGTAGGGACAGGATTCCAAGAGACCCAGTACTTC
once,TRBV6-5,TRBJ2-5,TRBD1,CASTLSTGGGETQYF,TGTGCCAGCACTTTATCAACAGGGGGCGGAGAGACCCAGTACTTC
-,TRBV21-1,TRBJ1-1,-,CASSKQSRDTEAFF,TGTGCCAGCAGCAAACAAAGCAGGGACACTGAAGCTTTCTTT
-,TRBV6-5,TRBJ1-1,-,CASAPSSNTEAFF,TGTGCAAGCGCCCCCAGCAGTAACACTGAAGCTTTCTTT
-,TRBV3-1/TRBV3-2,TRBJ1-2,-,CASSQRGGLSYGYTF,TGTGCCAGCAGCCAACGTGGGGGGCTTTCCTATGGCTACACCTTC
once,TRBV24-1,TRBJ1-2,-,CATSSAYDGYTF,TGTGCCACCAGTAGCGCCTACGATGGCTACACCTTC
-,TRBV5-1,TRBJ2-6,-,CASSFGGAGANVLTF,TGCGCCAGCAGCTTTGGGGGGGCGGGGGCCAACGTCCTGACTTTC
-,TRBV2,TRBJ2-7,-,CASLGVSYEQYF,TGTGCCAGCCTGGGTGTCTCCTACGAGCAGTACTTC
-,TRBV13,TRBJ2-7,-,CASSSGGEAYEQYF,TGTGCCAGCAGCTCCGGCGGAGAAGCCTACGAGCAGTACTTC
-,TRBV25-1,TRBJ1-5,-,CASSDGLGVGYQPQHF,TGTGCCAGCAGTGACGGATTGGGGGTTGGTTATCAGCCCCAGCATTTT
-,TRBV7-6,TRBJ2-7,TRBD1,CASSWDSVSYEQYF,TGTGCCAGCAGCTGGGACAGCGTATCCTACGAGCAGTACTTC
-,TRBV10-2,TRBJ1-3,-,CASSEREGGNTIYF,TGCGCCAGCAGTGAGAGGGAAGGAGGAAACACCATATATTTT
-,TRBV3-1/TRBV3-2,TRBJ2-3,TRBD2,CASSQGISGGPTDTQYF,TGTGCCAGCAGCCAAGGAATTAGCGGGGGGCCCACAGATACGCAGTATTTT
few,TRBV6-5,TRBJ1-3,-,CASNAGGHSGNTIYF,TGTGCCAGCAACGCCGGGGGCCACTCTGGAAACACCATATATTTT
-,TRBV27,TRBJ1-5,-,CASSFDRSNQPQHF,TGTGCCAGCAGCTTCGACAGAAGCAATCAGCCCCAGCATTTT
-,TRBV11-3,TRBJ2-1,-,CASSLAAYNEQFF,TGTGCCAGCAGCTTAGCGGCGTACAATGAGCAGTTCTTC
-,TRBV11-2,TRBJ2-1,-,CASSLRTQRNNEQFF,TGTGCCAGCAGCTTAAGGACCCAGCGGAACAATGAGCAGTTCTTC
-,TRBV6-5,TRBJ1-6,-,CASGQRVNSPLHF,TGTGCCAGCGGGCAGCGTGTTAATTCACCCCTCCACTTT
-,TRBV6-6,TRBJ2-2,-,CASSYWRGRTGELFF,TGTGCCAGCAGTTACTGGCGGGGACGGACCGGGGAGCTGTTTTTT
-,TRBV15,TRBJ2-3,TRBD2,CATSRDLAGGTDTQYF,TGTGCCACCAGCAGAGATCTAGCGGGGGGCACAGATACGCAGTATTTT
-,TRBV19,TRBJ1-5,-,CASRSQGNVANQPQHF,TGTGCCAGTAGATCCCAGGGGAATGTGGCAAATCAGCCCCAGCATTTT
-,TRBV9,TRBJ2-3,TRBD2,CASSVGGGGAADTQYF,TGTGCCAGCAGCGTAGGAGGCGGGGGGGCAGCAGATACGCAGTATTTT
-,TRBV7-3,TRBJ2-3,TRBD2,CASSLSGLETDTQYF,TGTGCCAGCAGCTTAAGCGGACTAGAGACAGATACGCAGTATTTT
-,TRBV7-9,TRBJ2-1,-,CARGWVDNEQFF,TGTGCCAGGGGGTGGGTCGACAATGAGCAGTTCTTC
-,TRBV6-1,TRBJ2-2,-,CASSEIQGSGELFF,TGTGCCAGCAGTGAAATTCAGGGCTCCGGGGAGCTGTTTTTT
-,TRBV18,TRBJ1-2,-,CASSPSRGPGGYTF,TGTGCCAGCTCACCATCCAGGGGCCCTGGGGGCTACACCTTC
-,TRBV27,TRBJ1-5,-,CASSFRDPSQPQHF,TGTGCCAGCAGTTTCCGGGACCCCAGTCAACCCCAGCATTTT
-,TRBV7-9,TRBJ2-7,-,CASSYDSLTYEQYF,TGTGCCAGCAGCTATGACAGCCTAACCTACGAGCAGTACTTC
-,TRBV19,TRBJ1-3,-,CASSITGTLGNTIYF,TGTGCCAGTAGTATTACCGGGACTCTGGGAAACACCATATATTTT